The 4 T cell receptor beta chains below come from one sample, sequenced in a study of blood T cell repertoires in COVID-19 (dated by TCRdb to about 2020). Library preparation used the immunoSEQ multiplex PCR assay. Entries here come from immuneACCESS through TCRdb and include only in-frame sequences with V and J called. Some clones fail to appear in such tables; in the studies checked, an unresolved V gene covers under half of the shortfall, and the cause of the remainder is unknown. The sample profile shows more than 250,000 clones; 89% of them were found once. Together, the top ten hold 5% to 7.5% of the sample. The sequencing sample was made of peripheral blood. The receptors derive from a man aged 18 to 29 who had recovered from COVID-19.

The CDR3 DNA is TGTGCCAGCAGCTTAGCGCTGAGCGGAGGCACAGATACGCAGTATTTT. Protein product: CASSLALSGGTDTQYF. V is TRBV7-9 and J is TRBJ2-3; D might be TRBD2 (5 bases). V was pared by 0 bases and J by 1 base, with 11 bases between. The CDR3 sequence is 16 residues long. Germline V gene data show CDR1 as SEHNR and CDR2 as FQNEAQ (reference sequence).

This clone was found a few times. The CDR3 here is CASSQDREIYEQYF. In DNA, the CDR3 is TGTGCCAGCAGTCAGGACAGGGAAATCTACGAGCAGTACTTC. This chain joins TRBV27 and TRBJ2-7, with TRBD1 matching over 8 bases. The CDR3 totals 14 residues. V lost 5 bases to trimming and J lost 3 bases; unmatched junction nucleotides: 6. CDR1 is MNHEY, CDR2 SMNVEV, per germline (reference sequence).

This chain links TRBV20-1 with TRBJ2-7; D is unclear. With 5 bases removed from V and 5 bases from J, the gap between germline ends came to 10 bases. CDR3 length: 11 amino acids. CDR1 is DFQATT and CDR2 is SNEGSKA in the germline V gene (reference sequence). The CDR3 reads CSAYLVDEQYF. As DNA, the CDR3 is TGCAGTGCTTATCTTGTCGACGAGCAGTACTTC.

This chain joins TRBV2 and TRBJ1-4; D ambiguous. This CDR3 region has 13 residues. From germline, CDR1 is SNHLY and CDR2 FYNNEI. The germline V and J ends were trimmed by 6 bases and 4 bases, with 9 bases remaining between them. CDR3 nucleotide sequence: TGTGCCAGCAGGACACCAGATAATGAAAAACTGTTTTTT. This codes for CASRTPDNEKLFF. The whole variable domain, filled in from reference TRBV2 and TRBJ1-4, reads EPEVTQTPSHQVTQMGQEVILRCVPISNHLYFYWYRQILGQKVEFLVSFYNNEISEKSEIFDDQFSVERPDGSNFTLKIRSTKLEDSAMYFCASRTPDNEKLFFGSGTQLSVL.